Following are 30 T cell receptor beta chains from one sample sequenced in a study of blood T cell repertoires in COVID-19. TCRdb's table, derived via immunoSEQ multiplex PCR, lists solely in-frame clones and lacks some. The data hold a few hundred thousand clones, with around 90% observed a single time. Sequences were obtained from PBMCs or T cells enriched from blood (not recorded which). These receptors originate from a woman under 30 with acute COVID-19.

Details on this clone: The same CDR3 arises from other DNA sequences in this sample as well. This chain joins TRBV18 and TRBJ1-1, with TRBD1 matching 7 bases. The CDR3 spans 14 residues. Germline CDR1 KGHSH, CDR2 LQKENI. The V gene end was trimmed by 3 bases and the J gene end by 0 bases; junction bases not matched to a gene: 1. The CDR3 loop reads CASSPGQLNTEAFF. CDR3 nucleotides: TGTGCCAGCTCACCGGGACAGTTGAACACTGAAGCTTTCTTT. The full variable domain, rest sourced from reference TRBV18 and TRBJ1-1, is NAGVMQNPRHLVRRRGQEARLRCSPMKGHSHVYWYRQLPEEGLKFMVYLQKENIIDESGMPKERFSAEFPKEGPSILRIQQVVRGDSAAYFCASSPGQLNTEAFFGQGTRLTVV.

This rearrangement joins TRBV12-2 to TRBJ2-6; TRBD1, the D gene given by the table, was not confirmed from the DNA. TRBV12-2 is a documented pseudogene. CDR3 length: 18 amino acids. CDR3 DNA sequence: TGTGCAAGTCGACACGGACAGATTCCACGCTCTGGGGCCAACGTCCTGACTTTC. Protein product: CASRHGQIPRSGANVLTF.

The rearrangement joins TRBV11-2 to TRBJ2-5; TRBD2 matches at 12 bases. V shed 2 bases and J 5 bases; nucleotides not matched to a gene: 6. The CDR3 runs to 16 residues. Germline V CDR1 and CDR2: SGHAT, FQNNGV. The CDR3 DNA reads as TGTGCCAGCAGCTTAAGCACTAGCGGGAGGTCGGAGACCCAGTACTTC. This sequence encodes CASSLSTSGRSETQYF.

The V gene is TRBV5-1, the J gene TRBJ1-2; 9 nucleotides agree with TRBD1. CDR1 and CDR2 (germline): SGHRS, YFSETQ. V was pared by 0 bases and J by 5 bases, with 5 bases of the junction left unmatched. CDR3 length equals 15 residues. The CDR3 DNA reads TGCGCCAGCAGCTTGGGGGACAGGGTATATTATGGCTACACCTTC. Amino acids: CASSLGDRVYYGYTF.

The chain joins TRBV5-1 to TRBJ2-7; 10 nucleotides agree with TRBD2. CDR1 SGHRS and CDR2 YFSETQ come from the germline V gene. Trimming at V came to 0 bases and at J to 5 bases, leaving 11 bases not matched to a gene. The CDR3 sequence is 17 residues long. CDR3 in DNA: TGCGCCAGCAGCTTGGGCGCAAGCGGGAGGGCCGCCCACGAGCAGTACTTC. Amino acid sequence: CASSLGASGRAAHEQYF.

In this sample, this clone turned up once. V gene TRBV4-1 combines with J gene TRBJ1-5; D possibly corresponds to TRBD1 (5 bases). Deletions cut 4 bases from V and 3 bases from J, with 19 bases between. Looked up from germline, CDR1 is MGHRA and CDR2 is YSYEKL. The CDR3 loop spans 17 amino acids. CDR3 region: CASSLSWGEGSNQPQHF. Here the CDR3 DNA reads TGCGCCAGCAGCCTCTCATGGGGGGAAGGATCCAATCAGCCCCAGCATTTT.

The J gene is TRBJ2-3, the V gene TRBV6-4; no firm D call. This CDR3 comprises 13 residues. Germline CDR1 and CDR2: MRHNA and SNTAGT. Trimming took off 5 bases at V and 0 bases at J, with 6 bases between the two ends. In DNA form, the CDR3 reads TGTGCCAGCAGTCACCGGAGCACAGATACGCAGTATTTT. Residues: CASSHRSTDTQYF.

Regarding this clone: A read error may produce the germline difference seen at one junction end. This rearrangement joins TRBV4-1 to TRBJ2-3; D is perhaps TRBD1 (5 bases). Germline CDR1 and CDR2: MGHRA and YSYEKL. The CDR3 totals 16 residues. CDR3 bases: TGCGCCAGCAGTCAAGAGGATAGGGGCGGTCGGAATACGCAGTATTTT. Its protein product is CASSQEDRGGRNTQYF.

The genes are TRBV7-9 and TRBJ2-7; tentative D call: TRBD1 (6 bases). The CDR3 is made up of 15 amino acids. Germline CDR1 is SEHNR and CDR2 is FQNEAQ (reference sequence). Trimming left V 5 bases short and J 3 bases short, with 17 bases between. The CDR3 DNA sequence: TGTGCCAGCAGCACGGACAGCAACCCCTTCTACGAGCAGTACTTC. Protein product: CASSTDSNPFYEQYF.

V and J are TRBV28 and TRBJ1-5; 7 nucleotides line up with TRBD1. From germline, CDR1 is MDHEN and CDR2 SYDVKM. With 6 bases clipped from V and 11 bases from J, the junction kept 13 bases outside the gene matches. The CDR3 spans 14 residues. The CDR3 DNA reads as TGTGCCAGCAGACCAGGGGGGTCCGTATCAGCCCAGCATTTT. Its translation is CASRPGGSVSAQHF.

Comments on this clone: Other DNA sequences in the sample encode the same CDR3. The chain couples TRBV6-1 to TRBJ2-7; the match to TRBD2 covers 9 bases. With 0 bases clipped from V and 0 bases from J, the junction kept 0 bases outside the gene matches. Germline loops: CDR1 MNHNS, CDR2 SASEGT. The CDR3 is made up of 15 amino acids. The CDR3 DNA follows: TGTGCCAGCAGTGAAGCTAGCGGGAGCTCCTACGAGCAGTACTTC. Translation: CASSEASGSSYEQYF.

J is TRBJ2-7 and V is TRBV14, with D possibly matching TRBD2 (5 bases). The CDR3 is 12 residues long. Trimming cost V 4 bases and J 2 bases, with 6 bases left between them. Germline CDR1 is SGHDN and CDR2 is FVKESK. CDR3 nucleotide sequence: TGTGCCAGCAGCCGGACTCCCTACGAGCAGTACTTC. Amino acid sequence: CASSRTPYEQYF.

The chain joins TRBV5-5 to TRBJ2-6, with D maybe TRBD1 (6 bases). The CDR3 runs to 15 residues. Trimming removed 3 bases at V and 0 bases at J, with 7 bases between. The germline V gene has CDR1 SGHKS and CDR2 YYEKEE (reference sequence). CDR3 sequence reads: CASSSDSSGANVLTF. The CDR3 nucleotides are TGTGCCAGCAGCTCGGACAGCTCTGGGGCCAACGTCCTGACTTTC. The variable domain in full, completed from reference TRBV5-5 and TRBJ2-6, reads DAGVTQSPTHLIKTRGQQVTLRCSPISGHKSVSWYQQVLGQGPQFIFQYYEKEERGRGNFPDRFSARQFPNYSSELNVNALLLGDSALYLCASSSDSSGANVLTFGAGSRLTVL.

Comments on this clone: One end of the junction is discordant with germline, which a read error may explain. This chain connects TRBV29-1 to TRBJ2-7, with D possibly TRBD2 on 5 matching bases. The CDR3 consists of 14 residues. The germline V gene encodes CDR1 SQVTM and CDR2 ANQGSEA. The CDR3 nucleotides read TGCAGCGTTAGTTCACGGGGAAACTCCGACGAGCAGTACTTC. It specifies CSVSSRGNSDEQYF.

The table lists this clone with a count of one. The chain recombines TRBV28 with TRBJ1-1; D is undetermined. CDR1 and CDR2 (germline): MDHEN, SYDVKM. The ends were cut back, 4 bases at V and 2 bases at J, with 11 bases in the middle. This CDR3 is built from 14 residues. The CDR3 loop is CASSSSRYNTEAFF. CDR3 bases: TGTGCCAGCAGTTCGTCGCGGTACAACACTGAAGCTTTCTTT.

This chain uses TRBV28 with TRBJ2-3; D is ambiguous. V was trimmed by 3 bases and J by 2 bases, leaving 9 bases between them. The CDR3 spans 14 residues. Germline V lookup: CDR1 MDHEN, CDR2 SYDVKM. The DNA of the CDR3 is TGTGCCAGCAGTTTCAACCGCGCCACAGATACGCAGTATTTT. This codes for CASSFNRATDTQYF.

The CDR3 DNA reads as TGTGCCATCAGTGAGAGGATGAAGCGGGAGGCTAATGAGCAGTTCTTC. It is translated as CAISERMKREANEQFF. This chain joins TRBV10-3 and TRBJ2-1; 9 bases are a match to TRBD2. The CDR3 sequence is 16 residues long. CDR1 is ENHRY, CDR2 SYGVKD, per germline. V shed 2 bases and J 7 bases; nucleotides not matched to a gene: 9.

This clone showed up just once. This rearrangement joins TRBV5-4 to TRBJ1-2, with TRBD1 matching over 7 bases. The CDR3 consists of 15 residues. Germline V gene data show CDR1 as SGHNT and CDR2 as YYREEE (reference sequence). Trimming took 4 bases from V and 1 from J; bases not matched to a gene: 7. Here the CDR3 reads CASSPRDSLNYGYTF. The DNA of the CDR3 is TGTGCCAGCAGCCCTCGGGACAGCCTTAACTATGGCTACACCTTC.

The rearrangement joins TRBV9 to TRBJ1-1; 7 positions agree with TRBD1. V lost 0 bases to trimming and J lost 1 base; unmatched junction nucleotides: 9. The germline CDR1 and CDR2 sequences are SGDLS and YYNGEE. The CDR3 extends over 17 amino acids. CDR3 nucleotides: TGTGCCAGCAGCGTAGCTCAGGGGGGACTTTCGAACACTGAAGCTTTCTTT. The encoded protein is CASSVAQGGLSNTEAFF.

The DNA of the CDR3 is TGTGCCACCGGCCCGGGACTAACCTACGAGCAGTACTTC. This codes for CATGPGLTYEQYF. The V and J genes are TRBV15 and TRBJ2-7, with 7 positions matching TRBD2. The V and J ends lost 8 bases and 2 bases, in that order; junction bases with no gene match: 6. CDR3 length: 13 residues. Germline assignment: CDR1 LNHNV and CDR2 YYDKDF (reference sequence).

V gene TRBV18 combines with J gene TRBJ2-5; possible D gene TRBD2, 5 bases. V was cut by 2 bases and J by 4 bases, with 11 bases left in between. Germline V lookup: CDR1 KGHSH, CDR2 LQKENI. This CDR3 region has 14 residues. In DNA, the CDR3 is TGTGCCAGCTCACCATACAGAGGGAGAGAGACCCAGTACTTC. Encoded protein: CASSPYRGRETQYF.

This clone has a single count. The chain carries TRBV7-6 and TRBJ1-1; perhaps TRBD1 as D (5 bases). Trimming removed 5 bases at V and 8 bases at J, with 15 bases between. Germline CDR1 reads SGHVS; CDR2 reads FNYEAQ. The CDR3 length is 13 residues. The CDR3: CASSPLGATEAFF. CDR3 bases: TGTGCCAGCAGCCCTCTAGGGGCAACCGAAGCTTTCTTT.

J is TRBJ1-1 and V is TRBV7-9, with D tentatively TRBD1 (6 bases). Germline V CDR1 and CDR2: SEHNR, FQNEAQ (reference sequence). Trimming took 4 bases from V and 0 from J, leaving 24 bases between them. The CDR3 sequence is 19 residues long. CDR3 amino acids: CASSYRPGHRYRLNTEAFF. The CDR3 DNA sequence: TGTGCCAGCAGCTATCGACCGGGACATAGATACCGTTTGAACACTGAAGCTTTCTTT.

J is TRBJ2-1 and V is TRBV28, with 10 bases identical to TRBD2. This CDR3 is 17 amino acids long. Germline V gene sequence: CDR1 MDHEN, CDR2 SYDVKM. V shed 5 bases and J 14 bases; nucleotides not matched to a gene: 21. This chain's CDR3 is CASSLDTAGTSAHQEFF. The CDR3 DNA sequence: TGTGCCAGCAGTCTAGATACCGCCGGGACTAGCGCCCATCAGGAGTTCTTC.

CDR3: CASSQTGGGEQFF. Here the CDR3 DNA reads TGTGCCAGCAGCCAAACCGGAGGAGGTGAGCAGTTCTTC. The rearrangement links TRBV4-2 to TRBJ2-1; D perhaps matches TRBD2 (5 bases). Germline V gives CDR1 LGHNA, CDR2 YNFKEQ. Trimming stripped 2 bases from V and 9 bases from J, with 11 bases between. This CDR3 is built from 13 residues.

The chain recombines TRBV6-5 with TRBJ1-2; D remains unclear. Germline loops: CDR1 MNHEY, CDR2 SVGAGI. This CDR3 spans 14 amino acids. The V end lost 5 bases, the J end lost 8 bases, and 18 bases lay between the germline ends. The CDR3 DNA reads TGTGCCAGCAGTAAACATAGCCGCTTTGAGGGCTACACCTTC. Amino acids: CASSKHSRFEGYTF.

The chain recombines TRBV7-9 with TRBJ2-5; 11 nucleotides agree with TRBD1. Losses at the gene ends were 3 bases for V and 2 bases for J; bases not matched to a gene: 5. Germline CDR1 reads SEHNR; CDR2 reads FQNEAQ (reference sequence). The CDR3 is made up of 16 amino acids. This CDR3 reads CASSFRTGGSQETQYF. The DNA of the CDR3 is TGTGCCAGCAGCTTCCGGACAGGGGGCTCTCAAGAGACCCAGTACTTC.

The chain links TRBV18 to TRBJ2-7, with a possible D match to TRBD1 (6 bases). The CDR3 is made up of 13 amino acids. The germline V gene has CDR1 KGHSH and CDR2 LQKENI. Trimming took 4 bases from V and 3 from J, leaving 10 bases between them. This CDR3 reads CASSRTENYEQYF. CDR3 bases: TGTGCCAGCTCACGGACAGAAAACTACGAGCAGTACTTC.

The V and J genes are TRBV9 and TRBJ2-4, with D unclear. V was clipped by 0 bases and J by 9 bases, with 10 bases between them. From germline, CDR1 is SGDLS and CDR2 YYNGEE. The CDR3 has 13 residues. The chain's CDR3 is CASSVGSPGIQYF. The CDR3 DNA is TGTGCCAGCAGCGTAGGTAGCCCCGGCATTCAGTACTTC.

The rearrangement links TRBV15 to TRBJ1-2, with D perhaps TRBD1 (5 bases). The germline V gene encodes CDR1 LNHNV and CDR2 YYDKDF (reference sequence). This CDR3 is built from 15 residues. The V end was cut by 0 bases, the J end by 8 bases, with 16 bases between. The CDR3 DNA sequence: TGTGCCACCAGCAGAGATAGGGGCAGGACGAGGGGCTACACCTTC. Its translation is CATSRDRGRTRGYTF.